The 30 T cell receptor beta chains below all came from one sample that was sequenced in a study of graft-versus-host responses after intestinal transplantation. Profiled with immunoSEQ multiplex PCR; TCRdb holds only in-frame clones, not every one. The sample carries fewer than 85,000 clones, more than 80% recorded once. These receptors' targets are unknown. The source was unstimulated CD8+ T cells sorted from spleen or lymph node cells, collected before intestinal transplant. These receptors all stem from a human donor who received an intestinal transplant.

The chain is built from TRBV5-1 and TRBJ2-7; D may be TRBD1 (5 bases). The CDR3 is 17 residues long. Germline CDR1 is SGHRS and CDR2 is YFSETQ. The V end was cut by 0 bases, the J end by 4 bases, with 20 bases between. The CDR3 coding sequence is TGCGCCAGCAGCTTGGTGGCAGGACAAGATGGTGGGTACGAGCAGTACTTC. This sequence encodes CASSLVAGQDGGYEQYF.

The chain employs TRBV5-6 and TRBJ2-7; perhaps TRBD2 as D (6 bases). The CDR3 is 12 residues long. The germline gives CDR1 SGHDT, CDR2 YYEEEE. Deletions cut 8 bases from V and 3 bases from J, with 12 bases between. The CDR3: CASGGSGYEQYF. The DNA of the CDR3 is TGTGCCAGTGGGGGGAGCGGCTACGAGCAGTACTTC.

This chain connects TRBV5-7 to TRBJ1-5, with TRBD1 identical over 7 bases. TRBV5-7 is an open reading frame whose function is uncertain. The CDR3 runs to 18 residues. The junction had 13 bases not matched to a gene; V was cut back by 4 bases and J by 0 bases. For the CDR3, the DNA is TGTGCCAGCAGCAGAGAGGGGGCGCGTTATTATAGCAATCAGCCCCAGCATTTT. Protein: CASSREGARYYSNQPQHF.

This clone occurred once. V and J are TRBV5-1 and TRBJ2-7, with D perhaps matching TRBD1 (6 bases). CDR1 and CDR2 (germline): SGHRS, YFSETQ. This CDR3 contains 17 residues. V gave up 0 bases and J gave up 3 bases, with 19 bases separating them. The CDR3 region has the DNA TGCGCCAGCAGCTTGGCCGGAAGTAGGACAGCACACTACGAGCAGTACTTC. Its translation: CASSLAGSRTAHYEQYF.

The rearrangement links TRBV18 to TRBJ2-3, with D possibly matching TRBD2 (7 bases). Looked up from germline, CDR1 is KGHSH and CDR2 is LQKENI. The CDR3 consists of 16 residues. V was clipped by 3 bases and J by 1 base, with 14 bases between them. The CDR3: CASSPVEGGGTDTQYF. The CDR3, as DNA: TGTGCCAGCTCACCGGTAGAAGGGGGGGGCACAGATACGCAGTATTTT. Full variable domain (rest looked up from reference TRBV18 and TRBJ2-3): NAGVMQNPRHLVRRRGQEARLRCSPMKGHSHVYWYRQLPEEGLKFMVYLQKENIIDESGMPKERFSAEFPKEGPSILRIQQVVRGDSAAYFCASSPVEGGGTDTQYFGPGTRLTVL.

V and J are TRBV5-5 and TRBJ2-1; weak D call: TRBD2 (6 bases). There are 13 residues in the CDR3. CDR1 is SGHKS, CDR2 YYEKEE, per germline (reference sequence). The V gene lost 4 bases and the J gene lost 7 bases, with 12 bases spanning the gap. CDR3 sequence: CASSPAGSNEQFF. Here the CDR3 DNA reads TGTGCCAGCAGCCCAGCCGGGAGTAATGAGCAGTTCTTC. The complete variable domain, with remaining parts taken from reference TRBV5-5 and TRBJ2-1, reads DAGVTQSPTHLIKTRGQQVTLRCSPISGHKSVSWYQQVLGQGPQFIFQYYEKEERGRGNFPDRFSARQFPNYSSELNVNALLLGDSALYLCASSPAGSNEQFFGPGTRLTVL.

The V and J genes are TRBV5-5 and TRBJ2-7; TRBD2 aligns across 9 bases. This CDR3 contains 19 residues. V gave up 0 bases and J gave up 4 bases; unmatched junction bases: 17. The V gene's germline CDR1 is SGHKS and CDR2 YYEKEE (reference sequence). CDR3 protein: CASSLEGPSGQLAGYEQYF. As DNA, the CDR3 is TGTGCCAGCAGCTTGGAGGGGCCATCCGGGCAACTAGCGGGTTACGAGCAGTACTTC.

V is TRBV6-1 and J is TRBJ2-1; D might be TRBD2 (6 bases). Germline lookup yields CDR1 MNHNS and CDR2 SASEGT. The CDR3 has 16 residues. With 1 base removed from V and 0 bases from J, the gap between germline ends came to 10 bases. CDR3 coding DNA: TGTGCCAGCAGTGAAGAGGACGGGGGCTCCTACAATGAGCAGTTCTTC. Translating gives CASSEEDGGSYNEQFF.

The chain is built from TRBV27 and TRBJ2-1; 11 bases agree with TRBD2. CDR3 length equals 16 residues. V was clipped by 3 bases and J by 3 bases; unmatched bases: 4. Germline V gene sequence: CDR1 MNHEY, CDR2 SMNVEV (reference sequence). The CDR3 is CASSLAGLADYNEQFF. The DNA of the CDR3 is TGTGCCAGCAGTTTGGCGGGACTAGCGGACTACAATGAGCAGTTCTTC.

This chain joins TRBV13 and TRBJ2-1, with 8 positions matching TRBD1. Losses at the gene ends were 5 bases for V and 9 bases for J; bases not matched to a gene: 18. Germline CDR1 and CDR2: PRHDT and FYEKMQ (reference sequence). This CDR3 region has 17 residues. CDR3 coding DNA: TGTGCCAGCAGCACCCGGACAGGGAGTACCGTCGTCGGTGAGCAGTTCTTC. Protein sequence: CASSTRTGSTVVGEQFF.

The chain couples TRBV7-9 to TRBJ2-7; 7 bases fit TRBD2. Trimming removed 2 bases from V and 2 bases from J; junction bases left unmatched: 6. This CDR3 is built from 15 residues. CDR1 is SEHNR, CDR2 FQNEAQ, per germline (reference sequence). The CDR3 bases are TGTGCCAGCAGCTTATTGGCGGGAGAGACCTACGAGCAGTACTTC. It yields the protein CASSLLAGETYEQYF.

This chain connects TRBV28 to TRBJ1-1; 7 bases match TRBD1. The CDR3 contains 17 residues. V trimming: 3 bases; J trimming: 7 bases; junction bases outside the gene matches: 17. Germline V gives CDR1 MDHEN, CDR2 SYDVKM. The CDR3 spells CASSFRVGGTHRDEAFF. The CDR3 bases are TGTGCCAGCAGTTTTAGGGTAGGGGGCACCCATAGGGATGAAGCTTTCTTT.

The rearrangement links TRBV28 to TRBJ2-1, with 8 nucleotides matching TRBD2. The junction had 5 bases not matched to a gene; V was cut back by 4 bases and J by 0 bases. Germline CDR1 MDHEN, CDR2 SYDVKM. The CDR3 runs to 16 residues. The CDR3 DNA sequence: TGTGCCAGCAGTTCGACTAGCGCGATCTCCTACAATGAGCAGTTCTTC. Amino acids: CASSSTSAISYNEQFF.

The chain uses TRBV6-4 and TRBJ2-1; 8 bases are shared with TRBD2. Germline CDR1 and CDR2: MRHNA and SNTAGT. V gave up 7 bases and J gave up 3 bases; unmatched junction bases: 2. The CDR3 has 13 residues. This CDR3 is CASTGTSYNEQFF. DNA for the CDR3: TGTGCCAGCACCGGGACTAGCTACAATGAGCAGTTCTTC.

The CDR3 DNA sequence: TGCGCCAGCAGCCACGGCCCAGAAGCGGTAAACTATGGCTACACCTTC. Translation gives CASSHGPEAVNYGYTF. This rearrangement joins TRBV4-1 to TRBJ1-2, with D hard to call. V was trimmed by 3 bases and J by 2 bases, leaving 16 bases between them. Germline V gene data show CDR1 as MGHRA and CDR2 as YSYEKL. The CDR3 spans 16 residues.

J is TRBJ2-7 and V is TRBV2, with D possibly TRBD2 on 6 matching bases. The V end was cut by 6 bases, the J end by 3 bases, with 12 bases between. The germline V gene encodes CDR1 SNHLY and CDR2 FYNNEI. The CDR3 has 13 residues. The CDR3 region has the DNA TGTGCCAGCAGGAGGGACTCATACTACGAGCAGTACTTC. This translates into CASRRDSYYEQYF.

This chain joins TRBV6-1 and TRBJ2-5; D gene unclear. In germline, CDR1 is MNHNS, CDR2 SASEGT. Trimming removed 0 bases from V and 2 bases from J, with 16 bases in between. The CDR3 runs 17 residues. The CDR3: CASSEALFSLVQETQYF. The DNA of the CDR3 is TGTGCCAGCAGTGAAGCGCTTTTTAGCCTCGTACAAGAGACCCAGTACTTC.

This chain links TRBV7-9 with TRBJ1-3; D remains ambiguous. Trimming removed 3 bases from V and 0 bases from J, with 9 bases in between. CDR3 length equals 15 residues. CDR1 is SEHNR, CDR2 FQNEAQ, per germline (reference sequence). The CDR3: CASSLPEVSGNTIYF. In DNA form, the CDR3 reads TGTGCCAGCAGCTTGCCTGAGGTCTCTGGAAACACCATATATTTT.

This clone was seen once. The rearrangement joins TRBV30 to TRBJ1-2; D ambiguous. This CDR3 has 12 residues. Germline CDR1 GTSNPN, CDR2 SVGIG (reference sequence). Deletions cut 3 bases from V and 5 bases from J, with 10 bases between. CDR3 DNA sequence: TGTGCCTGGAGCCAACAGACATATGGCTACACCTTC. Its translation: CAWSQQTYGYTF.

The rearrangement uses TRBV10-1 and TRBJ2-2; no reliable D call. V gave up 2 bases and J gave up 3 bases, with 10 bases separating them. In germline, CDR1 is WNHNN, CDR2 SYGVQD (reference sequence). CDR3 length: 15 residues. The chain's CDR3 is CASSEGDSDTGELFF. CDR3 in DNA: TGCGCCAGCAGTGAGGGCGACTCTGACACCGGGGAGCTGTTTTTT.

The chain links TRBV28 to TRBJ2-5, with D perhaps matching TRBD1 (7 bases). From germline, CDR1 is MDHEN and CDR2 SYDVKM. The CDR3 contains 13 residues. V lost 5 bases and J 4 bases, leaving 11 bases between the germline ends. The DNA of the CDR3 is TGTGCCAGCAGTATCCAGGGGGGAGAGACCCAGTACTTC. It codes for CASSIQGGETQYF. Combining the CDR3 with reference TRBV28 and TRBJ2-5 gives the whole variable domain DVKVTQSSRYLVKRTGEKVFLECVQDMDHENMFWYRQDPGLGLRLIYFSYDVKMKEKGDIPEGYSVSREKKERFSLILESASTNQTSMYLCASSIQGGETQYFGPGTRLLVL.

This clone appeared a single time. The V gene is TRBV10-1, the J gene TRBJ2-7, with TRBD2 matching 7 bases. Germline loops: CDR1 WNHNN, CDR2 SYGVQD (reference sequence). This CDR3 spans 16 amino acids. V shed 5 bases and J 6 bases; nucleotides not matched to a gene: 16. This chain's CDR3 is CASSPVGGSLPIEQYF. The CDR3 bases are TGCGCCAGCAGTCCTGTGGGAGGGTCACTCCCCATCGAGCAGTACTTC.

CDR3 amino acids: CASSGKLDSYNEQFF. CDR3 in DNA: TGTGCCAGCAGTGGAAAGTTGGACAGCTACAATGAGCAGTTCTTC. V gene TRBV6-1 combines with J gene TRBJ2-1, with a tentative D call TRBD1 (6 bases). V shed 4 bases and J shed 3 bases, with 13 bases lying between them. From germline, CDR1 is MNHNS and CDR2 SASEGT. The CDR3 runs 15 residues.

This clone showed up just a few times. V is TRBV28 and J is TRBJ2-7; D unresolved. CDR1 MDHEN and CDR2 SYDVKM come from the germline V gene. This CDR3 is built from 15 residues. V shed 7 bases and J shed 4 bases, with 20 bases lying between them. The CDR3 loop reads CASIKRGSPDYEQYF. CDR3 DNA: TGTGCCAGCATCAAAAGAGGCAGTCCCGATTACGAGCAGTACTTC.

The chain links TRBV27 to TRBJ1-2, with TRBD1 as a possible D gene (5 bases). The CDR3 has 14 residues. From germline, CDR1 is MNHEY and CDR2 SMNVEV (reference sequence). Trimming pared 4 bases from V and 2 bases from J, leaving 11 bases between. The CDR3 DNA follows: TGTGCCAGCAGTTGGGGCCCTCAGAACTATGGCTACACCTTC. This gives the protein CASSWGPQNYGYTF.

J is TRBJ2-7 and V is TRBV6-1; maybe TRBD1 (6 bases). The CDR3 spans 14 residues. With 8 bases removed from V and 2 bases from J, the gap between germline ends came to 16 bases. Per germline, CDR1 MNHNS and CDR2 SASEGT. The CDR3 sequence: CASSGRGSPYEQYF. The CDR3 nucleotides read TGTGCCAGCTCCGGAAGGGGGTCCCCCTACGAGCAGTACTTC.

The table lists this clone with many counts. The chain uses TRBV6-1 and TRBJ2-2; 10 bases fit TRBD2. Germline V lookup: CDR1 MNHNS, CDR2 SASEGT. Trimming cost V 1 base and J 7 bases; bases outside gene matches: 6. The CDR3 sequence is 16 residues long. The CDR3 region has the DNA TGTGCCAGCAGTGAAGGACTAGCGGGCGAACACGGGGAGCTGTTTTTT. Its translation is CASSEGLAGEHGELFF.

This chain links TRBV7-9 with TRBJ2-2; no clear D. The CDR3 runs 15 residues. Trimming removed 0 bases at V and 7 bases at J, with 12 bases between. The germline V gene encodes CDR1 SEHNR and CDR2 FQNEAQ (reference sequence). The CDR3 loop is CASSLARVGRGELFF. In nucleotides, the CDR3 is TGTGCCAGCAGCTTAGCGCGAGTTGGGCGCGGGGAGCTGTTTTTT.

This chain connects TRBV27 to TRBJ2-4; weak D call: TRBD2 (5 bases). CDR3 length: 17 residues. Trimming removed 6 bases from V and 2 bases from J, with 20 bases in between. The germline V gene encodes CDR1 MNHEY and CDR2 SMNVEV (reference sequence). The CDR3 here is CASSPDWGDNPKNIQYF. CDR3 DNA sequence: TGTGCCAGCAGCCCCGATTGGGGAGATAATCCCAAAAACATTCAGTACTTC.

Of note for this clone: One end of the junction does not line up with germline, which may come from a read error. The chain combines TRBV7-7 with TRBJ2-1; 7 bases fit TRBD2. From germline, CDR1 is SSHAT and CDR2 FNYEAQ (reference sequence). The CDR3 has 13 residues. The CDR3 region is CASSLAGGDEQFF. In nucleotides, the CDR3 is TGTGCTAGCAGCTTAGCGGGCGGGGATGAGCAGTTCTTC.